This TCR beta chain stems from a study of cytomegalovirus exposure and HLA in healthy donors. The overall study: The 120 or so validation repertoires and the approximately 690 first-cohort repertoires shared a platform, a later analysis reported.

Trimming pared 5 bases from V and 2 bases from J, leaving 9 bases between. Germline V gives CDR1 SGHAT, CDR2 FQNNGV. The CDR3 extends over 14 amino acids. Only in-frame clones appear in the TCRdb table, and some are missing; sequencing was by immunoSEQ multiplex PCR. Among approximately 44,000 clones listed, about nine tenths were seen once. The V and J genes are TRBV11-2 and TRBJ2-2; unclear D gene. The receptor was derived from a woman in her 30s in good health and CMV-seronegative. The material sequenced was PBMCs. The chain's CDR3 is CASSPGPNTGELFF. The CDR3 DNA reads as TGTGCCAGCAGCCCGGGTCCTAACACCGGGGAGCTGTTTTTT.